This T cell receptor beta chain was obtained from a study of blood T cell repertoires in COVID-19. Study-wide context: Acute and convalescent COVID-19 samples came from the United States, Italy and Spain. T cells, B-cell-depleted T cells, or PBMCs provided the cDNA or gDNA that served as material.

V was trimmed by 5 bases and J by 1 base, leaving 16 bases between them. The germline V gene has CDR1 SGHRS and CDR2 YFSETQ. The CDR3 runs 16 residues. How the authors handled the data: Using reference gene primer amplification, nucleated cell counts were estimated. Method: immunoSEQ multiplex PCR; TCRdb's copy keeps in-frame clones and lacks some. V and J calls and clone size are given by that table; D and trimming were obtained from the DNA. The sample consists of approximately 54,000 clones, roughly 81% of them appearing once. The sequence was obtained from an older woman with acute or convalescent COVID-19. J is TRBJ1-3 and V is TRBV5-1, with D possibly TRBD1 on 6 matching bases. The sequenced material came from peripheral blood. The CDR3 nucleotides are TGCGCCAGCAGTTTACAGGGAAGGGGATCTGGAAACACCATATATTTT. It is translated as CASSLQGRGSGNTIYF.